This entry lists 10 T cell receptor beta chains sequenced from one sample in a study of T cell repertoires in aging, cancer and after chemotherapy. TCR beta rearrangements were amplified from peripheral blood genomic DNA. Multiplex touch-down PCR with TRB-A/B primers amplified rearranged V-D-J TRB sequences. TCRdb reprocessed the multiplex PCR reads via MiXCR and lists one record per CDR3 protein. The data contain over a thousand distinct CDR3 sequences, 23% of them seen just once; the ten biggest clones take up roughly 42%. The specimen sequenced was blood. These receptors were obtained from a human donor with a blood cancer.

This clonotype is large within its sample. The chain recombines TRBV7-6 with TRBJ2-5, with D perhaps matching TRBD2 (5 bases). Germline lookup yields CDR1 SGHVS and CDR2 FNYEAQ. With 3 bases removed from V and 5 bases from J, the gap between germline ends came to 10 bases. The CDR3 length is 13 residues. CDR3 bases: TGTGCCAGCAGCTTGGGGTGGAGGGAGACCCAGTACTTC. It translates to CASSLGWRETQYF.

This clonotype has just a few counts. The rearrangement uses TRBV2 and TRBJ1-2, with 8 positions matching TRBD1. This CDR3 is built from 16 residues. Germline lookup yields CDR1 SNHLY and CDR2 FYNNEI. Trimming cost V 6 bases and J 4 bases; bases outside gene matches: 13. CDR3 sequence reads: CASSSRPGTGFYGYTF. The CDR3 DNA reads TGTGCCAGCAGCTCGAGACCCGGGACAGGCTTCTATGGCTACACCTTC.

By its share, this clonotype is medium-sized. V gene TRBV6-2 or TRBV6-3 combines with J gene TRBJ2-1; 9 positions agree with TRBD2. There are 18 residues in the CDR3. J lost 3 bases, V lost 2 bases, and 11 bases had no gene match. The V gene's germline CDR1 is MNHEY and CDR2 SVGEGT. CDR3 in amino acids: CASSYLAGGPRGYNEQFF. Here the CDR3 DNA reads TGTGCCAGCAGTTACCTTGCGGGAGGGCCGAGGGGCTACAATGAGCAGTTCTTC.

A word on this clonotype: Because it lacks the conserved phenylalanine or tryptophan at the end, this CDR3 is likely a read error. The DNA is omitted, as the CDR3 cannot be located on it reliably, and the CDR3 follows TCRdb's listing. This sequence joins TRBV20-1 and TRBJ1-6. CDR1 and CDR2 from the germline V gene are DFQATT and SNEGSKA (reference sequence). The CDR3 totals 9 residues, both ends included. Here the CDR3 reads CSARGTSGL.

The J gene is TRBJ1-3, the V gene TRBV28, with D maybe TRBD1 (6 bases). CDR3 size: 15 residues. The germline CDR1 and CDR2 sequences are MDHEN and SYDVKM. V shed 8 bases and J shed 3 bases, with 17 bases lying between them. The CDR3 nucleotides are TGTGCCAGCGTTCTACCGGACAGTGGTGGAAACACCATATATTTT. It is translated as CASVLPDSGGNTIYF.

V and J are TRBV4-2 and TRBJ1-4, with D unclear. CDR1 and CDR2 (germline): LGHNA, YNFKEQ. This CDR3 comprises 12 residues. Deletions cut 5 bases from V and 8 bases from J, with 9 bases between. The CDR3 nucleotides are TGTGCCAGCAGCGCGCTGGGGGAAAAACTGTTTTTT. Amino acid sequence: CASSALGEKLFF.

This clonotype was picked up a small number of times. The chain is built from TRBV25-1 and TRBJ2-7; tentatively, D is TRBD2 (6 bases). The CDR3 totals 14 residues. Trimming cost V 5 bases and J 6 bases, with 17 bases left between them. Germline loops: CDR1 MGHDK, CDR2 SYGVNS. In DNA, the CDR3 is TGTGCCAGCAGTAACACGGGACTCTTCCGCGAGCAGTACTTC. It translates to CASSNTGLFREQYF.

This clonotype is labeled as medium-sized. The genes are TRBV6-2 or TRBV6-3 and TRBJ2-3; D gene ambiguous. This CDR3 has 15 residues. The germline V gene encodes CDR1 MNHEY and CDR2 SVGEGT. Trimming pared 6 bases from V and 0 bases from J, leaving 13 bases between. DNA of the CDR3: TGTGCCAGCAGACGTCTAGGTTCAAGCACAGATACGCAGTATTTT. Protein sequence: CASRRLGSSTDTQYF.

By share, this clonotype counts as medium-sized. V gene TRBV19 combines with J gene TRBJ2-7; 8 bases map to TRBD1. Germline CDR1 and CDR2: LNHDA and SQIVND (reference sequence). This CDR3 spans 13 amino acids. The junction had 4 bases not matched to a gene; V was cut back by 6 bases and J by 3 bases. CDR3: CASRRTGGYEQYF. The CDR3 DNA follows: TGTGCCAGTAGAAGAACAGGGGGCTACGAGCAGTACTTC. Using reference TRBV19 and TRBJ2-7 for the parts outside the CDR3, the full variable domain is DGGITQSPKYLFRKEGQNVTLSCEQNLNHDAMYWYRQDPGQGLRLIYYSQIVNDFQKGDIAEGYSVSREKKESFPLTVTSAQKNPTAFYLCASRRTGGYEQYFGPGTRLTVT.

This clonotype is medium-sized in the sample. The rearrangement joins TRBV14 to TRBJ2-1, with 11 nucleotides matching TRBD2. Germline CDR1 and CDR2: SGHDN and FVKESK. With V trimmed by 4 bases and J by 2 bases, 4 bases remained unmatched. The CDR3 has 16 residues. The DNA of the CDR3 is TGTGCCAGCAGCCTTTTAGCGGGAGGGCCCTACAATGAGCAGTTCTTC. This sequence encodes CASSLLAGGPYNEQFF.